This TCR beta chain was sequenced for a study of blood T cell repertoires in COVID-19. Looking at the study overall: Acute-phase and convalescent COVID-19 samples originated in the United States, Italy and Spain.

Sequencing was performed with immunoSEQ multiplex PCR; in TCRdb, only in-frame clones are kept and a portion is missing. The sample includes about 210,000 clones, about nine tenths of them seen just once. There are 12 residues in the CDR3. Germline V gives CDR1 LGHDT, CDR2 YNNKEL (reference sequence). V was trimmed by 1 base and J by 5 bases, leaving 5 bases between them. The specimen sequenced was peripheral blood. The source of this sequence is a woman aged 40-49 years with acute or convalescent COVID-19. The rearrangement links TRBV3-1 (or the pseudogene TRBV3-2) to TRBJ1-2; no reliable D call. As DNA, the CDR3 is TGTGCCAGCAGCCAAGGGGAGTATGGCTACACCTTC. Translated, it gives CASSQGEYGYTF.